The source of this T cell receptor (beta chain) is a study of blood T cell repertoires in COVID-19. At the level of the study: COVID-19 samples collected from the United States, Italy and Spain covered acute and convalescent phases.

Germline CDR1 and CDR2: SGHDT and YYEEEE. This CDR3 is built from 12 residues. Trimming pared 6 bases from V and 3 bases from J, leaving 8 bases between. Original processing notes: Amplification from reference gene primers served as the basis for estimated nucleated cell counts. The data were produced by immunoSEQ multiplex PCR, yet TCRdb's version contains in-frame clones alone and is incomplete. V and J calls and clone size are those listed in that table; D and trimming were worked out from the DNA. The data hold some 250,000 clones, with roughly 80% observed a single time. The origin of this receptor is a man aged 55 to 69 with acute or convalescent COVID-19. Material for sequencing was peripheral blood. The gene calls are TRBV5-6 and TRBJ2-3, with D unclear. CDR3 coding DNA: TGTGCCAGCAAATCGGAGACAGATACGCAGTATTTT. Its translation is CASKSETDTQYF. Full variable domain (remainder filled in from reference TRBV5-6 and TRBJ2-3): DAGVTQSPTHLIKTRGQQVTLRCSPKSGHDTVSWYQQALGQGPQFIFQYYEEEERQRGNFPDRFSGHQFPNYSSELNVNALLLGDSALYLCASKSETDTQYFGPGTRLTVL.